This entry concerns a single T cell receptor beta chain. The antigen is undetermined. TCRdb's table, derived via immunoSEQ multiplex PCR, lists solely in-frame clones and lacks some. The sample shows about 120,000 clones, about nine tenths of them seen only once. This specimen comes from a study of T cell responses to AZD1222 COVID-19 vaccine. Overall study findings and caveats: The study found Spike-specific TCR breadth and depth rose after two AZD1222 doses.

The germline V gene has CDR1 LNHDA and CDR2 SQIVND (reference sequence). V dropped 3 bases and J dropped 2 bases, with 8 bases sitting between them. The CDR3 spans 14 residues. This receptor was identified in an adult who received the AZD1222 COVID-19 vaccine. This chain connects TRBV19 to TRBJ1-5; D may be TRBD1 (6 bases). The material was peripheral blood, obtained 28 days after the second AZD1222 dose. The CDR3 DNA is TGTGCCAGTAGTATCGGGGGCCGCAATCAGCCCCAGCATTTT. It translates to CASSIGGRNQPQHF.